Following are 11 T cell receptor beta chains from one sample sequenced in a study of T-cell memory formation after mild COVID-19. TCRdb passed the 5' RACE reads through MiXCR, listing each CDR3 protein once. The sample yields 65,000 to 90,000 distinct CDR3 sequences, roughly 13% seen once. The sample was PBMCs or a T cell subset sorted from them (not recorded which). These receptors all stem from a man in his late teens or twenties who had mild COVID-19 (a few samples of this study predate the infection). Cell type and time point are not known.

This clonotype was seen more than once but under ten times. The chain has TRBV4-3 and TRBJ2-3; TRBD1 or TRBD2 may be the D gene (5 bases each). The germline V gene encodes CDR1 LGHNA and CDR2 YSLEER. V was cut by 0 bases and J by 2 bases, with 15 bases left in between. The CDR3 spans 17 residues. In DNA form, the CDR3 reads TGCGCCAGCAGCCAAGACGGGGCAGGGCCGGTCACAGATACGCAGTATTTT. This gives the protein CASSQDGAGPVTDTQYF.

This clonotype has just a few counts. In DNA form, the CDR3 reads TGTGCCAGCAGCTTAGCGGTACAGGGGGGATTACAGCCCCAGCATTTT. Encoded protein: CASSLAVQGGLQPQHF. This sequence joins TRBV7-2 and TRBJ1-5, with 8 positions matching TRBD1. From germline, CDR1 is SGHTA and CDR2 FQGNSA. The length of the CDR3 is 16 residues. Trimming at V came to 0 bases and at J to 7 bases, leaving 8 bases not matched to a gene.

The V gene is TRBV7-6, the J gene TRBJ1-4, with D possibly TRBD1 on 5 matching bases. The CDR3 contains 17 residues. Trimming took 0 bases from V and 0 from J, leaving 11 bases between them. Germline V gene sequence: CDR1 SGHVS, CDR2 FNYEAQ. The CDR3 nucleotides read TGTGCCAGCAGCTTAGCGGGGGACCCTGCAACTAATGAAAAACTGTTTTTT. Translating it yields CASSLAGDPATNEKLFF.

Only a few counts were recorded for this clonotype. The chain couples TRBV6-5 to TRBJ2-3, with a possible D match to TRBD2 (6 bases). V was pared by 6 bases and J by 7 bases, with 20 bases between. The CDR3 totals 15 residues. Germline V gene data show CDR1 as MNHEY and CDR2 as SVGAGI. Here the CDR3 DNA reads TGTGCCAGCAGAAGTGTTGGGGCTAGCGTGAATACGCAGTATTTT. Amino acid sequence: CASRSVGASVNTQYF.

This chain connects TRBV4-1 to TRBJ1-5; D is undetermined. Trimming left V 5 bases short and J 7 bases short, with 15 bases between. CDR1 is MGHRA, CDR2 YSYEKL, per germline. The CDR3 has 14 residues. CDR3 amino acids: CASSYPGLGQPQHF. The CDR3 nucleotides read TGCGCCAGCAGCTATCCGGGCTTGGGCCAGCCCCAGCATTTT.

This clonotype showed up just a few times. This rearrangement joins TRBV4-3 to TRBJ2-2; TRBD2 might be the D (6 bases). V shed 1 base and J shed 1 base, with 10 bases lying between them. Germline V gene sequence: CDR1 LGHNA, CDR2 YSLEER. The CDR3 is 16 amino acids. The CDR3 sequence is CASSQVGRGNTGELFF. The CDR3 DNA reads as TGCGCCAGCAGCCAAGTGGGGCGGGGGAACACCGGGGAGCTGTTTTTT.

V is TRBV11-2 and J is TRBJ2-1; D gene uncertain. In germline, CDR1 is SGHAT, CDR2 FQNNGV. Trimming removed 7 bases from V and 4 bases from J, with 17 bases in between. This CDR3 spans 15 amino acids. This CDR3 is CASTPGSPSYNEQFF. The CDR3 bases are TGTGCCAGCACACCCGGCAGTCCGTCTTACAATGAGCAGTTCTTC.

The chain combines TRBV5-5 with TRBJ2-2; 7 bases are a match to TRBD1. J lost 3 bases, V lost 0 bases, and 5 bases had no gene match. CDR1 is SGHKS, CDR2 YYEKEE, per germline (reference sequence). CDR3 length: 16 amino acids. The chain's CDR3 is CASSLEQGIDTGELFF. CDR3 sequence (DNA): TGTGCCAGCAGCTTGGAACAGGGGATAGACACCGGGGAGCTGTTTTTT.

This chain joins TRBV12-3 or TRBV12-4 and TRBJ1-2; 8 nucleotides agree with TRBD1. This CDR3 spans 14 amino acids. The trim removed 7 bases at V and 4 bases at J, leaving 8 bases unmatched. The DNA for the CDR3 is TGTGCCAGCACCCGGACAGGGTCCTCCTATGGCTACACCTTC. This gives the protein CASTRTGSSYGYTF.

V gene TRBV6-5 combines with J gene TRBJ2-1; either TRBD1 or TRBD2 may supply D (5 bases each). This CDR3 has 14 residues. Germline values: CDR1 MNHEY, CDR2 SVGAGI. The germline V and J ends were trimmed by 5 bases and 3 bases, with 11 bases remaining between them. The CDR3 bases are TGTGCCAGCAGTACGGGGACGTACTACAATGAGCAGTTCTTC. Protein: CASSTGTYYNEQFF.

This clonotype occurred many times. The J gene is TRBJ2-7, the V gene TRBV7-6; either TRBD1 or TRBD2 may fit D (5 bases each). V was shortened by 1 base and J by 0 bases, with 7 bases between the two germline ends. The CDR3 length is 14 residues. CDR1 is SGHVS and CDR2 is FNYEAQ in the germline V gene. The CDR3 DNA reads TGTGCCAGCAGCTTAGGGGACGACTCCTACGAGCAGTACTTC. The encoded protein is CASSLGDDSYEQYF. Full variable domain (remainder filled in from reference TRBV7-6 and TRBJ2-7): GAGVSQSPRYKVTKRGQDVALRCDPISGHVSLYWYRQALGQGPEFLTYFNYEAQQDKSGLPNDRFSAERPEGSISTLTIQRTEQRDSAMYRCASSLGDDSYEQYFGPGTRLTVT.